This T cell receptor beta chain was documented in a study of tumor-infiltrating lymphocytes in primary liver carcinoma. Germline CDR1 and CDR2: MNHNY and SVGAGI (reference sequence). V lost 7 bases, J lost 6 bases, and 14 bases stayed unmatched. The CDR3 spans 15 residues. Only a few counts were recorded for this clonotype. Germline DNA was also extracted, while the blood RNA originated from unsorted whole blood. Production of TCR beta cDNA used 500 ng total RNA together with a constant-region primer. What produced the TCR beta libraries was three nested multiplex PCR rounds using slightly modified ARM-PCR. The first two PCR rounds used TRBV1-TRBV30 forward primers with a C-beta reverse primer, about 10 cycles each. TCRdb itself ran the multiplex PCR reads through MiXCR, one entry per CDR3 protein. The sample lists roughly 180,000 distinct CDR3 sequences, 50% to 75% seen once, with under 75% in the top ten.

V usage is TRBV6-6 and J usage is TRBJ2-7, with 8 bases matching TRBD1. The sequencing input was peripheral blood. This TCR derives from a man aged 35 to 55 with primary liver carcinoma and hepatitis B virus infection. The CDR3 region is CASTTLGQGGREQYF. DNA for the CDR3: TGTGCCAGCACCACCTTAGGACAGGGAGGTCGCGAGCAGTACTTC.